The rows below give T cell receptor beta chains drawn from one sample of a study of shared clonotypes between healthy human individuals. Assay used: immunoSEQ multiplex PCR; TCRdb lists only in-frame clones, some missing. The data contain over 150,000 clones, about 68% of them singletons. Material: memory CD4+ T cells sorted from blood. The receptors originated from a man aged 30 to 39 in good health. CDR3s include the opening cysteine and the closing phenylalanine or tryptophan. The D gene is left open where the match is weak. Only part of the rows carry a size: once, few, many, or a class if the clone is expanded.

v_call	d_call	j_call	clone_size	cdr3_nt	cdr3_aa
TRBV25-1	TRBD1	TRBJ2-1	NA	TGTGCCAGCAGTGAAATTCTGCAGGGGGTAGACAATGAGCAGTTCTTC	CASSEILQGVDNEQFF
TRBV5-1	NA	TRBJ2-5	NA	TGCGCCAGCAGCTTGGGGTGGGGTAGTGAAGAGACCCAGTACTTC	CASSLGWGSEETQYF
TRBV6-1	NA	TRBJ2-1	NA	TGTGCCAGCAGTGTTTCGGCATACAATGAGCAGTTCTTC	CASSVSAYNEQFF
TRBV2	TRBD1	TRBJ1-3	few	TGTGCCAGCAGCGGCTTTGACAGGGTTTCTGGAAACACCATATATTTT	CASSGFDRVSGNTIYF
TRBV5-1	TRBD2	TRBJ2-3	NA	TGCGCCAGCAGCTACGATGGGACTAATAGGGGAGATACGCAGTATTTT	CASSYDGTNRGDTQYF
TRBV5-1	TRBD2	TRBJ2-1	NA	TGCGCCAGCAGCCTGGGGCGGGAGGGCCGGGATGAGCAGTTCTTC	CASSLGREGRDEQFF
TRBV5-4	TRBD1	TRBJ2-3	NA	TGTGCCAGCAGCTTTAACAGGGGAAGCACAGATACGCAGTATTTT	CASSFNRGSTDTQYF
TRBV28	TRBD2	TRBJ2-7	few	TGTGCCAGCAGATCTAGCGGGAGAGGCGAGCAGTACTTC	CASRSSGRGEQYF
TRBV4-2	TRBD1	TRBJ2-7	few	TGTGCCAGCAGCCAAGGATCGACAGGGAGCTCCTACGAGCAGTACTTC	CASSQGSTGSSYEQYF
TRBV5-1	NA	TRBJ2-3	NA	TGCGCCAGCAGCTTGGCCGCCAAGGATACGCAGTATTTT	CASSLAAKDTQYF
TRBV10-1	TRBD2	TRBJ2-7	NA	TGCGCCAGCACCTCAGCGAGGGAGGGCGAGCAGTACTTC	CASTSAREGEQYF
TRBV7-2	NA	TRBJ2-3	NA	TGTGCCAGCAGCCCCCTCGCAGGTGGCACAGATACGCAGTATTTT	CASSPLAGGTDTQYF
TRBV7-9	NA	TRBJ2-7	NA	TGTGCCAGCAGCTTAGGGGCGGAATACGAGCAGTACTTC	CASSLGAEYEQYF
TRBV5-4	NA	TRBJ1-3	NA	TGTGCCAGCACAACTAGTTGGAGCTCATCAATAACTGGAAACACCATATATTTT	CASTTSWSSSITGNTIYF
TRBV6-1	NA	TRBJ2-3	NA	TGTGCCATCCGGGCCACAGATACGCAGTATTTT	CAIRATDTQYF